The clone carrying this TCR beta chain was picked up a small number of times. The antigen is unknown. Germline CDR1 is SGHRS and CDR2 is YFSETQ. CDR3 length: 12 amino acids. V shed 4 bases and J 7 bases; nucleotides not matched to a gene: 2. These data belong to a study of beta chain features in type 1 diabetes. Findings of the study overall: TCRB CDR3s were moderately but significantly shorter in Type 1 diabetes patients in all four CD4+ subsets. Comparison showed that naive, central memory and Treg TCRB repertoires appeared more similar among patients than among healthy donors. VDJ junctions from patients with type 1 diabetes contained fewer insertions and more deletions. A potential PCR bias toward shorter templates would be equal in patient and control samples.

TCRB transcripts that were expressed got sequenced, as all of the isolated RNA had been reverse transcribed. The repertoire was sequenced with immunoSEQ multiplex PCR; TCRdb's copy has only in-frame clones and lacks some. The data show over 120,000 clones, with about 10% seen just once and around 0.7% held by the top ten. The sequence was obtained from a man between 18 and 35 years old in good health. The specimen sequenced was central memory CD4+ T cells from blood. The chain carries TRBV5-1 and TRBJ2-1, with 7 bases that match TRBD2. The CDR3 loop is CASSGEGNEQFF. The CDR3 DNA reads TGCGCCAGCAGCGGGGAGGGTAATGAGCAGTTCTTC. Based on the CDR3 plus reference TRBV5-1 and TRBJ2-1, the full variable domain is KAGVTQTPRYLIKTRGQQVTLSCSPISGHRSVSWYQQTPGQGLQFLFEYFSETQRNKGNFPGRFSGRQFSNSRSEMNVSTLELGDSALYLCASSGEGNEQFFGPGTRLTVL.